This T cell receptor (beta chain) was retrieved from a study of cytomegalovirus exposure and HLA in healthy donors. Researchers ran the PCR with 60 Vbeta and 13 Jbeta primers. The assay was immunoSEQ multiplex PCR, and TCRdb's table has in-frame clones only and misses some. This table has about 77,000 clones, about four fifths appearing once. Comment on this clone: What it recognizes is unknown.

Despite likely unrecorded immune exposures, the donors were nominally healthy at the time of sampling. Germline loops: CDR1 LNHDA, CDR2 SQIVND (reference sequence). V was clipped by 5 bases and J by 3 bases, with 10 bases between them. The CDR3 consists of 14 residues. Whole-study findings and limits: Several top significant clusters appeared, in a later analysis, to be linked to common viral pathogens. V- and J-gene trimming in TCR beta was tied to a missense DCLRE1C variant by an analysis performed later. Later analysis revealed greater clonal expansion in HLA-associated TCR beta chains than in equally common others.

This chain links TRBV19 with TRBJ2-2; D remains unclear. This receptor was identified in a middle-aged man in good health and CMV-seronegative. Input material: PBMCs. The chain's CDR3 is CASSRQKYTGELFF. Written as DNA, the CDR3 is TGTGCCAGTAGTCGCCAGAAGTACACCGGGGAGCTGTTTTTT.